The entry that follows covers one T cell receptor beta chain sequence. What it recognizes is unknown. The data were taken from a study of OX40 agonist ivuxolimab in advanced cancers. Here immunoSEQ multiplex PCR was the method, and the copy in TCRdb shows in-frame clones only, minus some. The sample has about 52,000 clones, roughly 94% seen once. CDR1 is SNHLY and CDR2 is FYNNEI in the germline V gene. With 8 bases removed from V and 2 bases from J, the gap between germline ends came to 17 bases. The CDR3 sequence is 15 residues long. Whole-study findings and limits: Clones of CD4+ and CD8+ blood T cells grew by week 6 at doses of 0.1 to 3.0 mg/kg.

This material consisted of CD4+ or CD8+ T cells sorted from blood, taken in a trial of the OX40 agonist ivuxolimab. The chain has TRBV2 and TRBJ2-3, with unresolved D. The source is an adult with an advanced solid tumor such as melanoma, head and neck, liver or kidney cancer. In nucleotides, the CDR3 is TGTGCCAGCGGGCCCCGGTGGCGGCACACAGATACGCAGTATTTT. Residues: CASGPRWRHTDTQYF.